This T cell receptor (beta chain) is from a study of cytomegalovirus exposure and HLA in healthy donors. At the level of the study: The study placed 70% to 90% of its 350 to 450 genotyped donors in the Caucasian-associated ancestry cluster. Findings of the study overall: A list of 164 TCR beta chains associated with cytomegalovirus was given. Sequencing depth roughly uniform across donors was assumed in presence/absence analyses.

Though nominally healthy at sampling, donors likely had unrecorded immune exposures. A multiplex PCR was run with 60 Vbeta primers and 13 Jbeta primers. Some clones are missing from TCRdb's copy, which holds only in-frame ones; the method was immunoSEQ multiplex PCR. Altogether 150,000 to 200,000 clones are present, roughly 80% being singletons, with the ten largest covering 3% to 3.5%. The CDR3 is made up of 15 amino acids. The ends lost 0 bases at V and 8 bases at J; junction bases unmatched: 7. From germline, CDR1 is MGHRA and CDR2 YSYEKL. Regarding this clone: As yet, its antigen is unknown.

The source material was PBMCs. The TCR sequence derives from a woman aged 40 to 50 in good health and CMV-seronegative. The chain carries TRBV4-1 and TRBJ1-2; 9 bases line up with TRBD1. CDR3 residues: CASSQEGGTGHGYTF. The CDR3 DNA sequence: TGCGCCAGCAGCCAAGAGGGGGGGACAGGGCACGGCTACACCTTC.